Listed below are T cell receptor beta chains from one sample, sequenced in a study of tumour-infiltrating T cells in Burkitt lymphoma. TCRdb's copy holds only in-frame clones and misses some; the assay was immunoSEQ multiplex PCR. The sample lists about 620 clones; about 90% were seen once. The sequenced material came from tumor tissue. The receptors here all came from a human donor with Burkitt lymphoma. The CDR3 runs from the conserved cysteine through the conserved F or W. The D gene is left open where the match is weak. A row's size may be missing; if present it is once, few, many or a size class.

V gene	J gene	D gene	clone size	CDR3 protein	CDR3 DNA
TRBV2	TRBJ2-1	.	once	CATGLYNVEQFF	TGTGCCACGGGCTTATACAATGTGGAGCAGTTCTTC
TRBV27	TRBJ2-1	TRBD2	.	CASSLTIGLVNEQFF	TGTGCCAGCAGTTTAACTATTGGACTAGTCAATGAGCAGTTCTTC
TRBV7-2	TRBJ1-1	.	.	CASSLSSGYEAFF	TGTGCCAGCAGCTTATCATCCGGCTATGAAGCTTTCTTT
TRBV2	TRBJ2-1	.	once	CASRTGPRTEQFF	TGTGCCAGCAGAACCGGGCCTCGTACTGAGCAGTTCTTC
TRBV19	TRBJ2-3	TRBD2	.	CASSGLAGVRDTQYF	TGTGCCAGTAGTGGGCTAGCGGGAGTTCGAGATACGCAGTATTTT
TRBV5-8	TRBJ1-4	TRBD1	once	CASRPQGTNEKLFF	TGTGCCAGCAGACCACAGGGGACTAATGAAAAACTGTTTTTT
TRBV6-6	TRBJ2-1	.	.	CASSPGPEQFF	TGTGCCAGCAGTCCCGGACCTGAGCAGTTCTTC
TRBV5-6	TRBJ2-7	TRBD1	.	CASSLGTGVDEQYF	TGTGCCAGCAGCTTGGGGACAGGCGTGGACGAGCAGTACTTC
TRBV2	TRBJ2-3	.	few	CASSVGRSDTQYF	TGTGCCAGCAGTGTTGGTCGCTCAGATACGCAGTATTTT
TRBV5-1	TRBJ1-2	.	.	CASSLAGTEDYTF	TGCGCCAGCAGCTTGGCCGGGACGGAGGACTACACCTTC
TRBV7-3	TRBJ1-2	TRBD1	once	CASSLTGGAEGYTF	TGTGCCAGCAGCTTAACAGGGGGCGCTGAGGGCTACACCTTC
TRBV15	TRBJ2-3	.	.	CATSANGRFTDTQYF	TGTGCCACCAGCGCTAATGGGCGGTTCACAGATACGCAGTATTTT
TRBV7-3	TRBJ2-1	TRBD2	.	CASSLTASGPWGQFF	TGTGCCAGCAGCTTAACAGCTAGCGGGCCGTGGGGGCAGTTCTTC
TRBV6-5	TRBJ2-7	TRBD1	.	CASTRTGKYLYEQYF	TGTGCCAGCACCCGGACAGGAAAGTACCTCTACGAGCAGTACTTC
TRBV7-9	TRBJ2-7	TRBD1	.	CASVRPGQGNEQYF	TGTGCCAGCGTCAGACCGGGACAGGGAAACGAGCAGTACTTC
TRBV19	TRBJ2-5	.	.	CASRAVGGQETQYF	TGTGCCAGTAGGGCCGTCGGAGGGCAAGAGACCCAGTACTTC
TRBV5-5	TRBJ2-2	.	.	CASSLSGGMVPGELFF	TGTGCCAGCAGCTTGTCGGGGGGCATGGTGCCCGGGGAGCTGTTTTTT
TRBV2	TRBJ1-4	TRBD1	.	CASSVGQGYEKLFF	TGTGCCAGCAGCGTGGGACAGGGGTATGAAAAACTGTTTTTT
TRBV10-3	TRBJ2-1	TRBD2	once	CAISRGRENNKQFF	TGTGCCATCTCGCGAGGGCGGGAGAATAATAAGCAGTTCTTC
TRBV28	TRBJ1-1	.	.	CASSFHRTGGTEAFF	TGTGCCAGCAGTTTCCATAGGACGGGGGGCACTGAAGCTTTCTTT
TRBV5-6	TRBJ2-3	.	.	CASSSLGTDTQYF	TGTGCCAGCAGCTCCCTGGGGACAGATACGCAGTATTTT
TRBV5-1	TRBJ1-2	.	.	CASSLAGTEGYTF	TGCGCCAGCAGCTTGGCGGGGACGGAGGGCTACACCTTC
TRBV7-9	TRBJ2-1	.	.	CASSDSLTGLNEQFF	TGTGCCAGCAGCGACAGCCTGACTGGGCTTAATGAGCAGTTCTTC
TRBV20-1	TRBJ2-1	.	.	CSASNNEQFF	TGCAGTGCTAGCAACAATGAGCAGTTCTTC
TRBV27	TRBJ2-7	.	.	CASSLGIPDRRHEQYF	TGTGCCAGCAGTTTGGGCATCCCCGACAGAAGACACGAGCAGTACTTC
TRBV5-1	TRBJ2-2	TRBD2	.	CASGREGRDTGELFF	TGCGCCAGCGGCCGGGAGGGCCGAGATACCGGGGAGCTGTTTTTT
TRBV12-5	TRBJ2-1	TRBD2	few	CASGLMGLAGAEQFF	TGTGCTAGTGGTTTGATGGGACTAGCGGGTGCTGAGCAGTTCTTC
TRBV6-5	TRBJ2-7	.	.	CASGGGESYEQYF	TGTGCCAGCGGTGGCGGGGAATCCTACGAGCAGTACTTC
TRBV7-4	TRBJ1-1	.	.	CASRTEELNTEAFF	TGTGCCAGCCGGACCGAAGAGCTGAACACTGAAGCTTTCTTT
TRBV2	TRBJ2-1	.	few	CASSPSPYNEQFF	TGTGCCAGCAGTCCTAGCCCTTACAATGAGCAGTTCTTC
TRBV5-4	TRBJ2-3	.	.	CASSSQYTDTQYF	TGTGCCAGCAGCTCACAGTACACAGATACGCAGTATTTT
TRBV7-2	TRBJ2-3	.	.	CASSTQTRDTQYF	TGTGCCAGCAGCACCCAGACCCGTGATACGCAGTATTTT
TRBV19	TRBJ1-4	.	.	CASSSRLGEKLFF	TGTGCCAGTAGTAGCCGACTTGGTGAAAAACTGTTTTTT
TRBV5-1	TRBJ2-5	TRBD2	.	CASRRATSGQETQHF	TGCGCCAGCAGGAGGGCCACTAGCGGCCAAGAGACCCAGCACTTC
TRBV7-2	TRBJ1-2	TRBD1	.	CASSYYRGFGGYTF	TGTGCCAGCAGCTACTACAGGGGCTTTGGAGGCTACACCTTC
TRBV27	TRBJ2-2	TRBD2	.	CASSWTSGNTGELFF	TGTGCCAGCAGTTGGACTAGCGGGAACACCGGGGAGCTGTTTTTT
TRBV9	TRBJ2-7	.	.	CASSATGASLGEQYF	TGTGCCAGCAGCGCCACCGGGGCTAGCTTAGGCGAGCAGTACTTC
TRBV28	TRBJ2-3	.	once	CASSLTRLGSDTQYF	TGTGCCAGCAGTTTAACCCGGTTAGGGTCAGATACGCAGTATTTT
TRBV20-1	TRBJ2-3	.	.	CSARATDTQYF	TGCAGTGCTAGAGCCACAGATACGCAGTATTTT
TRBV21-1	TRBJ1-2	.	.	CASSNSVDREGYGYTF	TGTGCCAGCAGCAACAGTGTTGACAGGGAGGGCTATGGCTACACCTTC